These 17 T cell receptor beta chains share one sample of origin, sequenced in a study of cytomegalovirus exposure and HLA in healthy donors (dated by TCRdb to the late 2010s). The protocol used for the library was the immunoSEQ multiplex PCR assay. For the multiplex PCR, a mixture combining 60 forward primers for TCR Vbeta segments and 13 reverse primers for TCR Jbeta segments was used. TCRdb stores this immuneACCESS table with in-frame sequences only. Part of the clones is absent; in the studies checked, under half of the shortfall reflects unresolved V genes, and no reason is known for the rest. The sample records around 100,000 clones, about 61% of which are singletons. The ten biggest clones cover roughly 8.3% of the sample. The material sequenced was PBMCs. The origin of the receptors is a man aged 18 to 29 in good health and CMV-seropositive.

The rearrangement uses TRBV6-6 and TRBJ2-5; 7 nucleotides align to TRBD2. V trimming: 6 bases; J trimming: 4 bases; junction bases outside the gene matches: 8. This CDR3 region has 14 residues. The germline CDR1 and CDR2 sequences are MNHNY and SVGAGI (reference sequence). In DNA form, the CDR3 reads TGTGCCAGCAGCCTCCAGGGAGGGCTAGAGACCCAGTACTTC. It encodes CASSLQGGLETQYF.

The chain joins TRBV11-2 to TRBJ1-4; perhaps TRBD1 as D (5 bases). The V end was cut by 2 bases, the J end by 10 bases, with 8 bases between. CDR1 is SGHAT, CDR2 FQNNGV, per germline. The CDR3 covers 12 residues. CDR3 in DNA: TGTGCCAGCAGCTTAAAAAGGGGAAAACTGTTTTTT. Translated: CASSLKRGKLFF.

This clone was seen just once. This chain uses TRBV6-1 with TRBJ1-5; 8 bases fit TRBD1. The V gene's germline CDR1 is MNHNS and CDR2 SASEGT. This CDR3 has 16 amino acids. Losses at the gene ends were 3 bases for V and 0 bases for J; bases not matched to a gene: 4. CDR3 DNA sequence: TGTGCCAGCAGTGATGCAGACAGGGGTAGCAATCAGCCCCAGCATTTT. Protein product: CASSDADRGSNQPQHF.

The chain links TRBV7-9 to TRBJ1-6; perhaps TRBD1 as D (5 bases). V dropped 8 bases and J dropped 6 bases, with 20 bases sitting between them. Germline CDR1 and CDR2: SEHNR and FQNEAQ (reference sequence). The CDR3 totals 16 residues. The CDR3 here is CASQPYLNRSNSPLHF. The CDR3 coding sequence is TGTGCCAGCCAACCATACTTAAACAGGTCTAATTCACCCCTCCACTTT.

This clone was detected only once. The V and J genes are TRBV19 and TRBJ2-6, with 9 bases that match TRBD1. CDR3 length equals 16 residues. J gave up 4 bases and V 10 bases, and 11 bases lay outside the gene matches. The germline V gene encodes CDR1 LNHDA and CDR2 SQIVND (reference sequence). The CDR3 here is CATVDRGFSGANVLTF. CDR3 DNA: TGTGCCACCGTCGACAGGGGGTTCTCCGGGGCCAACGTCCTGACTTTC.

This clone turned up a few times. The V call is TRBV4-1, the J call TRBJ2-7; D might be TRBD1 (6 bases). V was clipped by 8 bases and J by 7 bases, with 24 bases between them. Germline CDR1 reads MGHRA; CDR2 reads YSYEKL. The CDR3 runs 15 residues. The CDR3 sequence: CASLRQDFPLGEQYF. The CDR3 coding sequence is TGCGCCAGCCTTCGACAGGATTTTCCCTTGGGGGAGCAGTACTTC.

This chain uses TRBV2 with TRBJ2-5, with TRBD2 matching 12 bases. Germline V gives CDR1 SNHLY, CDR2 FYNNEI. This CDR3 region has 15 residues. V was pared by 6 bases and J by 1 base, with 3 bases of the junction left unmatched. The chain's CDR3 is CASRRTSGTQETQYF. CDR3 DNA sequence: TGTGCCAGCAGGCGGACTAGCGGGACCCAAGAGACCCAGTACTTC. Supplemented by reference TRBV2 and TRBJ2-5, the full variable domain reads EPEVTQTPSHQVTQMGQEVILRCVPISNHLYFYWYRQILGQKVEFLVSFYNNEISEKSEIFDDQFSVERPDGSNFTLKIRSTKLEDSAMYFCASRRTSGTQETQYFGPGTRLLVL.

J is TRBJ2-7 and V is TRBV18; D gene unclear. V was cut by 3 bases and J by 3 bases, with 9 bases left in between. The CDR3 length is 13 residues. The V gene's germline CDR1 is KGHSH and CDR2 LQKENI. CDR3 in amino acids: CASSPSYDYEQYV. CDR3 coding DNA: TGTGCCAGCTCACCTTCATATGACTACGAGCAGTACGTC.

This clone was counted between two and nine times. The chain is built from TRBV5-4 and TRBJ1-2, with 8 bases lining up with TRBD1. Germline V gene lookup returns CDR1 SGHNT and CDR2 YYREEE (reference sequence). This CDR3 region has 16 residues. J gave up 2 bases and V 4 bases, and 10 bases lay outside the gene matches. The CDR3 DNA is TGTGCCAGCAGCCTCAGGGGGCTCCGCCCGAACTATGGCTACACCTTC. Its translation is CASSLRGLRPNYGYTF.

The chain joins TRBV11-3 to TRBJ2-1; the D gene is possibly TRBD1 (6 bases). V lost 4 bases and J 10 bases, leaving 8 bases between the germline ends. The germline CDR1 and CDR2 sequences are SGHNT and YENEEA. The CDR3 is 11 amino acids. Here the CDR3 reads CASSSGQEQFF. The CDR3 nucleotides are TGTGCCAGCAGCTCCGGACAGGAGCAGTTCTTC.

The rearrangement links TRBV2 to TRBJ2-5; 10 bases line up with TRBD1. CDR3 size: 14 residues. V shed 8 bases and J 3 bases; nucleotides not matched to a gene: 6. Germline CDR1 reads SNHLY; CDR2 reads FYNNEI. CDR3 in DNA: TGTGCCAGCCTTCGCGGGACAGGGGAAGAGACCCAGTACTTC. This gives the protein CASLRGTGEETQYF. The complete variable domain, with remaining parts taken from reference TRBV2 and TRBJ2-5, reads EPEVTQTPSHQVTQMGQEVILRCVPISNHLYFYWYRQILGQKVEFLVSFYNNEISEKSEIFDDQFSVERPDGSNFTLKIRSTKLEDSAMYFCASLRGTGEETQYFGPGTRLLVL.

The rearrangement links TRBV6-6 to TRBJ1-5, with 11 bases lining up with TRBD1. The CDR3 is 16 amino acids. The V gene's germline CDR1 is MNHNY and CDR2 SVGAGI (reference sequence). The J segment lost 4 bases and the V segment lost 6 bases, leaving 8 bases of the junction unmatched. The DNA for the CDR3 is TGTGCCAGCAGGAAAACCGGACAGGGGGCAAATCAGCCCCAGCATTTT. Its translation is CASRKTGQGANQPQHF.

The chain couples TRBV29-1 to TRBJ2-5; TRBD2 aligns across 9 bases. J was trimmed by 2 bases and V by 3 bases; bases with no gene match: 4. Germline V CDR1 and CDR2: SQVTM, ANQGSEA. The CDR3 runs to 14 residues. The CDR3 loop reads CSVDSRGGQETQYF. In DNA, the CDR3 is TGCAGCGTTGATTCGCGGGGGGGACAAGAGACCCAGTACTTC.

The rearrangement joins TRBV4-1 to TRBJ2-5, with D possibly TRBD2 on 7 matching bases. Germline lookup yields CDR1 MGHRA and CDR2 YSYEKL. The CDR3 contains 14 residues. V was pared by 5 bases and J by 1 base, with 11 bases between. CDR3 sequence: CASSGAGAQETQYF. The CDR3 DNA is TGCGCCAGCAGCGGGGCGGGGGCCCAAGAGACCCAGTACTTC.

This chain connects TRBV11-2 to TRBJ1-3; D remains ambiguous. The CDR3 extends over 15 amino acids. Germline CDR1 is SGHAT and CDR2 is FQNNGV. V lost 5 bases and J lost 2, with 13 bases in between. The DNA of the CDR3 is TGTGCCAGCAGCCCCCCGGGGATTACTGGAAACACCATATATTTT. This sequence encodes CASSPPGITGNTIYF. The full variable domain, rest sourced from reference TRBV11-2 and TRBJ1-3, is EAGVAQSPRYKIIEKRQSVAFWCNPISGHATLYWYQQILGQGPKLLIQFQNNGVVDDSQLPKDRFSAERLKGVDSTLKIQPAKLEDSAVYLCASSPPGITGNTIYFGEGSWLTVV.

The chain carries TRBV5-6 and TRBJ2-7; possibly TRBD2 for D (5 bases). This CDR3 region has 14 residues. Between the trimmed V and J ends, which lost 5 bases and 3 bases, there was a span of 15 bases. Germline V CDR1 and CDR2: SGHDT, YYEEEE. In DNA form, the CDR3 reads TGTGCCAGCAGGCAATGGGGAGCTCACTACGAGCAGTACGTC. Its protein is CASRQWGAHYEQYV.

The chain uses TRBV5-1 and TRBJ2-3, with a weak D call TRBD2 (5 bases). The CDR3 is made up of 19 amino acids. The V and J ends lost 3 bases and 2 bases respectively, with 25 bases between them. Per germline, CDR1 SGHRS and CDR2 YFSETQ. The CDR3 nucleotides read TGCGCCAGCAGCTCAGGTGGAGGATCCGTCGCGAAATACACAGATACGCAGTATTTT. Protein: CASSSGGGSVAKYTDTQYF.